Shown below are 12 T cell receptor beta chains from a single sample sequenced in a study of persistence of HIV-infected CD4 T cells. Their antigen targets remain unknown. The stimulus was an HIV-1 Gag 15-mer peptide pool, approximately 0.93 ug/peptide/mL. Sorted nonresponding memory CD4+ T cells were CD40L-negative, CD69-negative, CD45RO-high. The libraries were made with immunoSEQ version 4 in survey mode. The assay was immunoSEQ multiplex PCR, and TCRdb's table has in-frame clones only and misses some. The sample lists about 60,000 clones, about 69% seen once, with roughly 1.8% in the top ten. The source material was CD4+ T cells sorted from PBMCs after approximately 19-hour stimulation, sampled from a patient who received antiretroviral therapy. The receptors come from an adult man with HIV who was CMV-seropositive.

This clone showed up just once. The chain carries TRBV6-6 and TRBJ1-5; 10 bases align to TRBD1. With 4 bases clipped from V and 3 bases from J, the junction kept 6 bases outside the gene matches. The germline gives CDR1 MNHNY, CDR2 SVGAGI (reference sequence). This CDR3 comprises 16 residues. DNA of the CDR3: TGTGCCAGCAGTTCCATGACAGGGGGCCCCAATCAGCCCCAGCATTTT. The encoded protein is CASSSMTGGPNQPQHF.

The rearrangement joins TRBV6-5 to TRBJ2-7; D perhaps matches TRBD1 (5 bases). Looked up from germline, CDR1 is MNHEY and CDR2 is SVGAGI. V was clipped by 4 bases and J by 0 bases, with 10 bases between them. This CDR3 is 14 amino acids long. The DNA for the CDR3 is TGTGCCAGCAGTTTCCTGGACATCTCCTACGAGCAGTACTTC. Residues: CASSFLDISYEQYF.

The gene calls are TRBV4-2 and TRBJ2-7; D unclear. V lost 0 bases and J 5 bases, leaving 5 bases between the germline ends. The CDR3 spans 12 residues. Per the germline V gene, CDR1 is LGHNA and CDR2 is YNFKEQ. CDR3 in DNA: TGTGCCAGCAGCCAAGATGAGAACGAGCAGTACTTC. Protein sequence: CASSQDENEQYF.

The rearrangement joins TRBV6-4 to TRBJ2-1, with D hard to call. V lost 0 bases to trimming and J lost 4 bases, with 10 bases between them. The germline CDR1 and CDR2 sequences are MRHNA and SNTAGT. The CDR3 is 15 amino acids. As DNA, the CDR3 is TGTGCCAGCAGTGACTCACAAGCTGCATACAATGAGCAGTTCTTC. It codes for CASSDSQAAYNEQFF.

This sequence joins TRBV4-1 and TRBJ2-1; 11 bases are shared with TRBD1. Trimming at V came to 5 bases and at J to 7 bases, leaving 7 bases not matched to a gene. Germline assignment: CDR1 MGHRA and CDR2 YSYEKL. CDR3 length: 15 amino acids. CDR3 amino acids: CASSSDRGLRNEQFF. The CDR3 bases are TGCGCCAGCAGCTCGGACAGGGGGCTTCGGAATGAGCAGTTCTTC.

CDR3 sequence reads: CASSPLPGQGTNEQFF. CDR3 coding DNA: TGTGCCAGCAGCCCCCTGCCGGGACAGGGAACCAATGAGCAGTTCTTC. The chain couples TRBV7-2 to TRBJ2-1, with 9 positions matching TRBD1. Germline V CDR1 and CDR2: SGHTA, FQGNSA. V lost 5 bases, J lost 6 bases, and 11 bases stayed unmatched. The CDR3 runs to 16 residues. The whole variable domain, remainder taken from reference TRBV7-2 and TRBJ2-1, is GAGVSQSPSNKVTEKGKDVELRCDPISGHTALYWYRQSLGQGLEFLIYFQGNSAPDKSGLPSDRFSAERTGGSVSTLTIQRTQQEDSAVYLCASSPLPGQGTNEQFFGPGTRLTVL.

The CDR3 sequence is CASSQGNTEAFF. CDR3 coding DNA: TGTGCCAGCAGCCAAGGAAACACTGAAGCTTTCTTT. The chain recombines TRBV3-1 (or the pseudogene TRBV3-2) with TRBJ1-1; D unclear. Germline values: CDR1 LGHDT, CDR2 YNNKEL (reference sequence). This CDR3 is built from 12 residues. Trimming removed 1 base at V and 2 bases at J, with 2 bases between.

CDR3 sequence reads: CASSPGATNEKLFF. CDR3 bases: TGTGCCAGCAGTCCCGGGGCTACTAATGAAAAACTGTTTTTT. The rearrangement uses TRBV6-5 and TRBJ1-4; TRBD1 is a possible D gene (5 bases). CDR3 size: 14 residues. Per the germline V gene, CDR1 is MNHEY and CDR2 is SVGAGI. Trimming stripped 5 bases from V and 2 bases from J, with 9 bases between.

The V and J genes are TRBV7-9 and TRBJ2-3, with TRBD1 matching over 9 bases. There are 15 residues in the CDR3. J lost 5 bases, V lost 1 base, and 4 bases had no gene match. CDR1 SEHNR and CDR2 FQNEAQ come from the germline V gene (reference sequence). This chain's CDR3 is CASSLDGTGKDTQYF. The CDR3 DNA is TGTGCCAGCAGCTTAGACGGGACAGGGAAAGATACGCAGTATTTT.

This sequence joins TRBV27 and TRBJ2-2; 8 bases fit TRBD1. CDR1 is MNHEY, CDR2 SMNVEV, per germline (reference sequence). With V trimmed by 11 bases and J by 7 bases, 6 bases remained unmatched. This CDR3 has 12 residues. The CDR3 nucleotides read TGTGCCTCCAGGGGGCTAGGCGGGGAGCTGTTTTTT. Translating gives CASRGLGGELFF.

This clone appeared a single time. The rearrangement links TRBV18 to TRBJ2-2, with D perhaps assigned TRBD1 or TRBD2 (5 bases each). The CDR3 has 15 amino acids. Per germline, CDR1 KGHSH and CDR2 LQKENI. V lost 4 bases, J lost 2 bases, and 11 bases lay in between. The CDR3 loop reads CASSRGTGNTGELFF. CDR3 bases: TGTGCCAGCTCACGTGGGACGGGCAACACCGGGGAGCTGTTTTTT.

The rearrangement joins TRBV3-1 (or the pseudogene TRBV3-2) to TRBJ1-6, with a tentative D call TRBD1 (6 bases). V lost 4 bases and J 7 bases, leaving 14 bases between the germline ends. The CDR3 spans 15 residues. In germline, CDR1 is LGHDT, CDR2 YNNKEL (reference sequence). The CDR3 DNA is TGTGCCAGCAGCCCCCCGGGGGGCGGAAATTCACCCCTCCACTTT. Amino acids: CASSPPGGGNSPLHF.